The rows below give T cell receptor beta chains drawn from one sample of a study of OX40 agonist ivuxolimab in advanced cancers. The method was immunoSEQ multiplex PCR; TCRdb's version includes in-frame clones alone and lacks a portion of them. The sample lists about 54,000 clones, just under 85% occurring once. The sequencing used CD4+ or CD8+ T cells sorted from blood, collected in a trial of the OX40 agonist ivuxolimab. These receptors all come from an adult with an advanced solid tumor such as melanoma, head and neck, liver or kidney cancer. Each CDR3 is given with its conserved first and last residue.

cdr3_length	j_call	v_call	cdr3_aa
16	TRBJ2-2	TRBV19	CASTPEGQIYTGELFF
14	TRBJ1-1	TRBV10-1	CASSLTAGGTEAFF
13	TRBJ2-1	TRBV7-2	CASSLDGNNEQFF
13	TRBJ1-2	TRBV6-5	CASSFTTYTGYTF
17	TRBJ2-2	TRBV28	CASSSLTGTGLVGELFF
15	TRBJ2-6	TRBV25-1	CASSDSGAGANVLTF
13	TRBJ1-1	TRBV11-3	CASRSGQGTEAFF
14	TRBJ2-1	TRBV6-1	CASMSVGAGNEQFF
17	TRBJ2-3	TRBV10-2	CASSESSSGYNTDTQYF
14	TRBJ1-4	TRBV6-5	CASSPGTRNEKLFF
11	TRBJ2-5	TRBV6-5	CASSAQETQYF
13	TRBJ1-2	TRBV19	CASSIGVRNGYTF
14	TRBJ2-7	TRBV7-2	CASSGRLGEYEQYF
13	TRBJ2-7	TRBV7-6	CASSRTDSYEQYF
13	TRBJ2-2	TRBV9	CASSVAGTGELFF
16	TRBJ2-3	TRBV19	CASSIDRGTSGDTQYF
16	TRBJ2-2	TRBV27	CASSFRGGRHTGELFF
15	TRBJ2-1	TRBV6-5	CASSYSGLAGAEQFF
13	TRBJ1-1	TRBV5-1	CASSLEQGAEAFF
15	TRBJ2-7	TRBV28	CASSSYRGDSYEQYF
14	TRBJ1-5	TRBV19	CASSISGPGGTQHF
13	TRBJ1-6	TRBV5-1	CASSADHNSPLHF
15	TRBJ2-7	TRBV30	CAWSVLAGVYHEQYF
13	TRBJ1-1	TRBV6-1	CASSVDRDSEAFF
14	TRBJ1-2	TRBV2	CASSEAGQIYGYTF
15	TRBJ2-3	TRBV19	CASSIAGRGTDTQYF